The 23 T cell receptor beta chains reported below all come from one sample, sequenced in a study of CD8+CD57+ T cells in acquired aplastic anemia. By flow cytometry, patients selected for sequencing had shown an expansion of CD8+CD57+ cells. TCR beta VDJ combinations and CDR3 sequences were profiled from genomic DNA. TCRdb recomputed calls from the reads with MiXCR, one row per CDR3 protein. The sample lists 200,000 to 250,000 distinct CDR3 sequences, 65% occurring once. Sequenced material: sorted CD4+, CD8+, or CD8+CD57+ T cells (not recorded which) from PBMCs. The receptors were gathered from a human donor with aplastic anemia.

The chain joins TRBV20-1 to TRBJ2-7, with TRBD2 identical over 7 bases. The germline V gene encodes CDR1 DFQATT and CDR2 SNEGSKA (reference sequence). The CDR3 extends over 12 amino acids. V was clipped by 0 bases and J by 12 bases; unmatched bases: 8. The CDR3 nucleotides read TGCAGTGCTAGAGAGGGATCGCGGGAGTTGTACTTC. The encoded protein is CSAREGSRELYF.

The J gene is TRBJ2-1, the V gene TRBV24-1; D gene unclear. V was pared by 9 bases and J by 7 bases, with 18 bases between. The CDR3 sequence is 14 residues long. Germline V CDR1 and CDR2: KGHDR, SFDVKD. Here the CDR3 DNA reads TGTGCCACCTCGGGCGGCGGTCCTGGTAATGAGCAGTTCTTC. Amino acids: CATSGGGPGNEQFF.

The gene calls are TRBV6-5 and TRBJ1-6, with D possibly matching TRBD1 (5 bases). V lost 2 bases and J 7 bases, leaving 6 bases between the germline ends. Germline loops: CDR1 MNHEY, CDR2 SVGAGI. The CDR3 loop spans 13 amino acids. CDR3 loop: CASSYEGNSPLHF. CDR3 in DNA: TGTGCCAGCAGTTACGAGGGGAATTCACCCCTCCACTTT.

The CDR3, as DNA: TGCAGTGCTAGCGTTGACGGTTCCTACAATGAGCAGTTCTTC. Its protein is CSASVDGSYNEQFF. The V gene is TRBV20-1, the J gene TRBJ2-1; no clear D. Deletions cut 3 bases from V and 1 base from J, with 10 bases between. Germline V gene data show CDR1 as DFQATT and CDR2 as SNEGSKA (reference sequence). CDR3 length: 14 amino acids.

This chain joins TRBV2 and TRBJ1-2; 9 bases align to TRBD1. Germline CDR1 is SNHLY and CDR2 is FYNNEI. The V and J ends lost 11 bases and 5 bases, in that order; junction bases with no gene match: 12. The CDR3 has 14 amino acids. The CDR3: CAGGRDRVPYGYTF. The DNA for the CDR3 is TGTGCCGGAGGCAGGGACAGGGTGCCGTATGGCTACACCTTC.

The chain employs TRBV7-9 and TRBJ2-7; no firm D call. The germline gives CDR1 SEHNR, CDR2 FQNEAQ (reference sequence). The CDR3 consists of 13 residues. Trimming left V 1 base short and J 4 bases short, with 8 bases between. This CDR3 is CASSLVGQYEQYF. The CDR3 bases are TGTGCCAGCAGCTTAGTCGGCCAGTACGAGCAGTACTTC. Complete variable domain (other parts from reference TRBV7-9 and TRBJ2-7): DTGVSQNPRHKITKRGQNVTFRCDPISEHNRLYWYRQTLGQGPEFLTYFQNEAQLEKSRLLSDRFSAERPKGSFSTLEIQRTEQGDSAMYLCASSLVGQYEQYFGPGTRLTVT.

This clonotype was picked up many times. The chain links TRBV7-3 to TRBJ2-1, with D possibly being TRBD1 (5 bases). Germline CDR1 is SGHTA and CDR2 is FQGTGA. CDR3 length: 15 residues. V lost 1 base, J lost 8 bases, and 15 bases lay in between. The chain's CDR3 is CASSLNQGSVYEQFF. The CDR3 nucleotides read TGTGCCAGCAGCTTAAATCAGGGAAGTGTCTATGAGCAGTTCTTC.

The CDR3 bases are TGTGCCAGCAGGAAGACTAGCGGGGGCTATACAGATACGCAGTATTTT. Its translation is CASRKTSGGYTDTQYF. The chain joins TRBV7-9 to TRBJ2-3, with 12 bases identical to TRBD2. The length of the CDR3 is 16 residues. Germline values: CDR1 SEHNR, CDR2 FQNEAQ (reference sequence). The V gene end was trimmed by 6 bases and the J gene end by 3 bases; junction bases not matched to a gene: 7. The full variable domain, completed using reference TRBV7-9 and TRBJ2-3, is DTGVSQNPRHKITKRGQNVTFRCDPISEHNRLYWYRQTLGQGPEFLTYFQNEAQLEKSRLLSDRFSAERPKGSFSTLEIQRTEQGDSAMYLCASRKTSGGYTDTQYFGPGTRLTVL.

As regards this clonotype: Compared with germline, one end of the junction differs, possibly owing to a read error. This chain connects TRBV19 to TRBJ2-7; tentative D call: TRBD2 (6 bases). Germline lookup yields CDR1 LNHDA and CDR2 SQIVND (reference sequence). The CDR3 spans 15 residues. Here the CDR3 reads CASSSAGRGSYERYF. Written as DNA, the CDR3 is TGTGCCAGTAGTTCCGCGGGGCGGGGCTCCTACGAGCGGTACTTC.

The genes are TRBV20-1 and TRBJ2-5; TRBD1 might be the D (6 bases). Germline loops: CDR1 DFQATT, CDR2 SNEGSKA (reference sequence). V was cut by 5 bases and J by 9 bases, with 28 bases left in between. The CDR3 has 16 amino acids. DNA for the CDR3: TGCAGTGCTGGCCCATTAGGACAGTCAGTCCAGGTGGCCCAGTACTTC. Protein product: CSAGPLGQSVQVAQYF.

The chain uses TRBV2 and TRBJ1-1, with D hard to call. Trimming took 8 bases from V and 2 from J, leaving 6 bases between them. Looked up from germline, CDR1 is SNHLY and CDR2 is FYNNEI. The CDR3 sequence is 11 residues long. The CDR3 DNA follows: TGTGCCAGCTGGGCTAACACTGAAGCTTTCTTT. It codes for CASWANTEAFF.

The chain has TRBV7-2 and TRBJ2-2, with D perhaps matching TRBD1 (5 bases). Germline V CDR1 and CDR2: SGHTA, FQGNSA. The CDR3 consists of 15 residues. Trimming stripped 2 bases from V and 4 bases from J, with 11 bases between. CDR3 region: CASSLLGDRTGELFF. Here the CDR3 DNA reads TGTGCCAGCAGCTTACTAGGGGATCGCACCGGGGAGCTGTTTTTT.

The chain uses TRBV20-1 and TRBJ2-7; 7 nucleotides agree with TRBD1. This CDR3 has 13 amino acids. The trim removed 3 bases at V and 0 bases at J, leaving 2 bases unmatched. Germline V lookup: CDR1 DFQATT, CDR2 SNEGSKA (reference sequence). This chain's CDR3 is CSARTGSSYEQYF. The CDR3 coding sequence is TGCAGTGCTAGGACAGGGAGCTCCTACGAGCAGTACTTC.

The chain recombines TRBV20-1 with TRBJ2-3, with D hard to call. Trimming stripped 6 bases from V and 3 bases from J, with 22 bases between. This CDR3 has 16 residues. Germline V gives CDR1 DFQATT, CDR2 SNEGSKA (reference sequence). CDR3 sequence (DNA): TGCAGTGCAACGACGGGTAGTGTGATAGGGACAGATACGCAGTATTTT. Translated: CSATTGSVIGTDTQYF.

The J gene is TRBJ2-3, the V gene TRBV7-9; D is uncertain. Trimming took off 5 bases at V and 5 bases at J, with 11 bases between the two ends. CDR3 length: 13 residues. CDR1 and CDR2 (germline): SEHNR, FQNEAQ (reference sequence). CDR3: CASSPNFLDTQYF. The CDR3 bases are TGTGCCAGCAGCCCCAACTTTTTAGATACGCAGTATTTT.

The rearrangement joins TRBV15 to TRBJ2-1; the D is unclear. CDR1 is LNHNV and CDR2 is YYDKDF in the germline V gene (reference sequence). The CDR3 contains 12 residues. Trimming removed 3 bases from V and 4 bases from J, with 4 bases in between. The CDR3 loop reads CATSSAYNEQFF. The CDR3, as DNA: TGTGCCACCAGCAGCGCGTACAATGAGCAGTTCTTC.

The chain combines TRBV5-1 with TRBJ1-1; no firm D call. The CDR3 sequence is 15 residues long. V was cut by 1 base and J by 3 bases, with 13 bases left in between. Germline CDR1 and CDR2: SGHRS and YFSETQ. As DNA, the CDR3 is TGCGCCAGCAGCTTGAGCCTAACGGGGTACACTGAAGCTTTCTTT. Its protein is CASSLSLTGYTEAFF.

The table lists this clonotype with a count of one. J is TRBJ2-5 and V is TRBV2; the D call may be TRBD1 or TRBD2 (5 bases each). Germline CDR1 and CDR2: SNHLY and FYNNEI. This CDR3 is 15 amino acids long. Trimming stripped 6 bases from V and 1 base from J, with 15 bases between. The CDR3 sequence is CASSHRDGFQETQYF. The DNA for the CDR3 is TGTGCCAGCAGCCACCGGGACGGATTCCAAGAGACCCAGTACTTC.

The genes are TRBV2 and TRBJ1-5; D unclear. This CDR3 region has 14 residues. Looked up from germline, CDR1 is SNHLY and CDR2 is FYNNEI. The ends were cut back, 4 bases at V and 9 bases at J, with 16 bases in the middle. The CDR3 loop is CASSAVSSQRPQHF. For the CDR3, the DNA is TGTGCCAGCAGTGCGGTGAGCAGCCAGAGGCCCCAGCATTTT.

The CDR3 sequence is CASTGAPGTGELFF. The CDR3 DNA follows: TGCGCCAGCACGGGGGCCCCTGGCACCGGGGAGCTGTTTTTT. V gene TRBV10-2 combines with J gene TRBJ2-2; the D call may be TRBD1 or TRBD2 (6 bases each). The CDR3 has 14 amino acids. The V gene lost 7 bases and the J gene lost 4 bases, with 13 bases spanning the gap. Germline CDR1 is WSHSY and CDR2 is SAAADI.

By frequency in the sample, this clonotype is medium-sized (0.01 to 0.1%). This chain uses TRBV24-1 with TRBJ1-6, with a tentative D call TRBD1 (5 bases). Trimming left V 6 bases short and J 10 bases short, with 15 bases between. Germline assignment: CDR1 KGHDR and CDR2 SFDVKD. The CDR3 loop spans 14 amino acids. The CDR3 is CATSSQGADSPLHF. DNA of the CDR3: TGTGCCACCAGTTCTCAGGGAGCGGACTCACCCCTCCACTTT.

The chain is built from TRBV7-3 and TRBJ2-5, with 7 nucleotides matching TRBD2. CDR1 is SGHTA, CDR2 FQGTGA, per germline. V lost 10 bases and J lost 1; bases outside the gene matches: 6. The CDR3 consists of 13 residues. The CDR3 nucleotides are TGTGCCACCTCGCGGGGGTCCCAAGAGACCCAGTACTTC. Encoded protein: CATSRGSQETQYF. Full variable domain (rest looked up from reference TRBV7-3 and TRBJ2-5): GAGVSQTPSNKVTEKGKYVELRCDPISGHTALYWYRQSLGQGPEFLIYFQGTGAADDSGLPNDRFFAVRPEGSVSTLKIQRTERGDSAVYLCATSRGSQETQYFGPGTRLLVL.

This clonotype was picked up a small number of times. This sequence joins TRBV20-1 and TRBJ2-1; the match to TRBD1 covers 7 bases. Per germline, CDR1 DFQATT and CDR2 SNEGSKA (reference sequence). The CDR3 contains 13 residues. With 4 bases clipped from V and 7 bases from J, the junction kept 7 bases outside the gene matches. DNA of the CDR3: TGCAGTGCTAAGAAACAGGGGATAAATGAGCAGTTCTTC. Its protein product is CSAKKQGINEQFF.